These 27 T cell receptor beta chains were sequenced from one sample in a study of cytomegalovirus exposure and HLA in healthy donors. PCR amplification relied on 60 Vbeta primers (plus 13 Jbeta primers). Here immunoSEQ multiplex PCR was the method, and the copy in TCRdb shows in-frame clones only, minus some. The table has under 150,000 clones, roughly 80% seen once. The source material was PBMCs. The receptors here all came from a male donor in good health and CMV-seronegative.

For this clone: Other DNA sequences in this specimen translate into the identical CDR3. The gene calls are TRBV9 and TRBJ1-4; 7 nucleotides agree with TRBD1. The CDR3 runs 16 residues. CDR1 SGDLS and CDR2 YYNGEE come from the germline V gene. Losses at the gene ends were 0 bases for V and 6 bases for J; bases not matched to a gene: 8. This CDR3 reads CASSVGLRQGDEKLFF. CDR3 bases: TGTGCCAGCAGCGTAGGATTGAGGCAGGGGGATGAAAAACTGTTTTTT. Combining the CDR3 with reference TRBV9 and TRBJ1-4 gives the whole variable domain DSGVTQTPKHLITATGQRVTLRCSPRSGDLSVYWYQQSLDQGLQFLIQYYNGEERAKGNILERFSAQQFPDLHSELNLSSLELGDSALYFCASSVGLRQGDEKLFFGSGTQLSVL.

Written as DNA, the CDR3 is TGTGCCAGCAGCTTAACCTCCAGGGAAACAGATACGCAGTATTTT. The encoded protein is CASSLTSRETDTQYF. The genes are TRBV7-9 and TRBJ2-3; D is perhaps TRBD1 (5 bases). Trimming cost V 2 bases and J 3 bases, with 12 bases left between them. This CDR3 spans 15 amino acids. In germline, CDR1 is SEHNR, CDR2 FQNEAQ (reference sequence).

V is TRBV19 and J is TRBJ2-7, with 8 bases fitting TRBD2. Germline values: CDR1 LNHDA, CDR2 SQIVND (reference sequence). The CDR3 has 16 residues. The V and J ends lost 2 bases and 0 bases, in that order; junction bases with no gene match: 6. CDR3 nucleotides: TGTGCCAGTAGTATATTTGGCGGGGGGACCTCCTACGAGCAGTACTTC. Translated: CASSIFGGGTSYEQYF.

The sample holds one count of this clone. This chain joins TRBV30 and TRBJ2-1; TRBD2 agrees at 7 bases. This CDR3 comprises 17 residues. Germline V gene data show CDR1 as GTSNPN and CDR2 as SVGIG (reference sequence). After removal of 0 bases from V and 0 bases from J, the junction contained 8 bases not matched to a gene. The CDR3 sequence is CAWSVGKRGNSYNEQFF. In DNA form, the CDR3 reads TGTGCCTGGAGTGTAGGGAAGCGGGGCAACTCCTACAATGAGCAGTTCTTC.

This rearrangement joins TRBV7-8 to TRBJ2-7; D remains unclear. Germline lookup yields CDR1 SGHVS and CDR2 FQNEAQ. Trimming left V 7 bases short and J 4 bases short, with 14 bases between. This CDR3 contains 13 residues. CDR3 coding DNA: TGTGCCAGCAAGCACAGACCGGCATACGAGCAGTACTTC. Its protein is CASKHRPAYEQYF.

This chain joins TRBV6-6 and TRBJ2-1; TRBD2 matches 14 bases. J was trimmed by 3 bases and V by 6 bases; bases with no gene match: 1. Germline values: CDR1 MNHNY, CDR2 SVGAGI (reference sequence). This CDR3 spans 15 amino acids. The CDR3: CASRTSGGVYNEQFF. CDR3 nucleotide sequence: TGTGCCAGCAGGACTAGCGGGGGGGTCTACAATGAGCAGTTCTTC.

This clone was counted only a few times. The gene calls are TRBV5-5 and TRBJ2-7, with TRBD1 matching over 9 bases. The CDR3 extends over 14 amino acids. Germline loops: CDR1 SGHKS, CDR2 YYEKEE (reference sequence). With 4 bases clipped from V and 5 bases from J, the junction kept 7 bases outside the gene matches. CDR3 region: CASSPGTGYDEQYF. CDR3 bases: TGTGCCAGCAGCCCCGGGACAGGGTATGACGAGCAGTACTTC.

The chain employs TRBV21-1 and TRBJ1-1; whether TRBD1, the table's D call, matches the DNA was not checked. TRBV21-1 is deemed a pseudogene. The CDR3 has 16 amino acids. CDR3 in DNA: TGTGCCAGCAGCATATTGCGACACAGGGGACTCGCTGAAGCTTTCTTT. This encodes CASSILRHRGLAEAFF.

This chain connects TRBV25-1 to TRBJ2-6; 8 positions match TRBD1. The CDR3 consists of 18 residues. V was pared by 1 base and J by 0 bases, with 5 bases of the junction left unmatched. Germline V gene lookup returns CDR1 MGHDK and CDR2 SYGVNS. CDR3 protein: CASSELGRGRSGANVLTF. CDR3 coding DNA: TGTGCCAGCAGTGAATTGGGCAGGGGGCGCTCTGGGGCCAACGTCCTGACTTTC.

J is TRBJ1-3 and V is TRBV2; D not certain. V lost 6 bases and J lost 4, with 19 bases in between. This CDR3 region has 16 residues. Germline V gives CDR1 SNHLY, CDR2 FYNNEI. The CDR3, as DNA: TGTGCCAGCAGAATAAGGTTTAGGAGCCGAGGAAACACCATATATTTT. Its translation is CASRIRFRSRGNTIYF.

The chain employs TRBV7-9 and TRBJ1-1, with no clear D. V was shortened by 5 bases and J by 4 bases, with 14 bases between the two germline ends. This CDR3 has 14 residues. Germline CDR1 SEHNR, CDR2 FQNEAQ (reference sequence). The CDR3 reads CASSTEGLGTEAFF. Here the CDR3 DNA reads TGTGCCAGCAGCACAGAGGGTCTCGGCACTGAAGCTTTCTTT.

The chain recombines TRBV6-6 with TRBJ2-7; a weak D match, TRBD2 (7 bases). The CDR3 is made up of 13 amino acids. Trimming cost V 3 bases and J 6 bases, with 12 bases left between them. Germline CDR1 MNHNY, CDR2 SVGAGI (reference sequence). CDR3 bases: TGTGCCAGCAGTTATTACAGGGAGGGCGAGCAGTACTTC. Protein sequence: CASSYYREGEQYF.

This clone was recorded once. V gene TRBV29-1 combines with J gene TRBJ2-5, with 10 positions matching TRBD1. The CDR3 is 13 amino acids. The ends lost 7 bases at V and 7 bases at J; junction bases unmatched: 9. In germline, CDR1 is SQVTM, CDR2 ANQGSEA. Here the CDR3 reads CSAQGQGVGTQYF. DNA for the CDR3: TGCAGCGCCCAAGGACAGGGGGTTGGGACCCAGTACTTC.

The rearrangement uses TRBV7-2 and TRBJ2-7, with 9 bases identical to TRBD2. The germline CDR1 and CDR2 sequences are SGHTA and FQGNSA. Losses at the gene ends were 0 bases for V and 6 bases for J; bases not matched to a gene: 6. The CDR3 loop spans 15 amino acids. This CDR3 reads CASSLAGTSPSEQYF. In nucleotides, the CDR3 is TGTGCCAGCAGCTTAGCCGGGACTAGCCCTTCCGAGCAGTACTTC.

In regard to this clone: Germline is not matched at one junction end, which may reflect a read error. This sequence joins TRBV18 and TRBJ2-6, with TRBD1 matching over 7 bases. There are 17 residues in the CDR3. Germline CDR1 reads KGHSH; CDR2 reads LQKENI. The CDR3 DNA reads TGTGCCAGCTCACCACCAGGGGGCCACTCTGGGGCCAACGGCCTGACTTTC. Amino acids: CASSPPGGHSGANGLTF. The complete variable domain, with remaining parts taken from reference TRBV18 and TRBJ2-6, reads NAGVMQNPRHLVRRRGQEARLRCSPMKGHSHVYWYRQLPEEGLKFMVYLQKENIIDESGMPKERFSAEFPKEGPSILRIQQVVRGDSAAYFCASSPPGGHSGANGLTFGAGSRLTVL.

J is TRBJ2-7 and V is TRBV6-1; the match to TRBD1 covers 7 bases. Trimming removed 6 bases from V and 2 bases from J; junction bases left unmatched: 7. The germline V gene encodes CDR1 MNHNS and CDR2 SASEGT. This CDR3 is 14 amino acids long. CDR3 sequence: CASSSGTEAYEQYF. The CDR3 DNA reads TGTGCCAGCAGCTCCGGGACAGAGGCCTACGAGCAGTACTTC.

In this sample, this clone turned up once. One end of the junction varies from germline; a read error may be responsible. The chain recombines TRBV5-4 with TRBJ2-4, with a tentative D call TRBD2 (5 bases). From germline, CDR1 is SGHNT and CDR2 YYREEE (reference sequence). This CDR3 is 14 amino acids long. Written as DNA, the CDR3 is TGTGCCAGCAGCACCAGCGGAGCCAAAAACAGTCAGTACTTC. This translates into CASSTSGAKNSQYF.

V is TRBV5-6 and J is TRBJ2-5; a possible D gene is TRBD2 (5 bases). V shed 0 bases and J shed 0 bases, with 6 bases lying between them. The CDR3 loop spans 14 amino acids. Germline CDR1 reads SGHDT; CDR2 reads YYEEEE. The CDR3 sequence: CASSLGRYQETQYF. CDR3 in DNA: TGTGCCAGCAGCTTGGGGAGGTACCAAGAGACCCAGTACTTC.

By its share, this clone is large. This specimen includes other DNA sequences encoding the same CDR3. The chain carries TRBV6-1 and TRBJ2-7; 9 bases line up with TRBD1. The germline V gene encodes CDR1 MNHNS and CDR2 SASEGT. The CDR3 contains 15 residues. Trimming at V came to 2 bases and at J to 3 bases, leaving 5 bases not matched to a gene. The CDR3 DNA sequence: TGTGCCAGCAGTGAATCCGAGACAGGGGGCTACGAGCAGTACTTC. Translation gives CASSESETGGYEQYF.

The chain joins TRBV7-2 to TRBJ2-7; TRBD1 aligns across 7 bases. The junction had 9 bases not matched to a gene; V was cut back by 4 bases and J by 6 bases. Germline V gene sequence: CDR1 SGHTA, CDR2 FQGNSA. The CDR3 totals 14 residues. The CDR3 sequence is CASSSLTGKGEQYF. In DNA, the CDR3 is TGTGCCAGCAGCTCTTTGACAGGGAAGGGCGAGCAGTACTTC.

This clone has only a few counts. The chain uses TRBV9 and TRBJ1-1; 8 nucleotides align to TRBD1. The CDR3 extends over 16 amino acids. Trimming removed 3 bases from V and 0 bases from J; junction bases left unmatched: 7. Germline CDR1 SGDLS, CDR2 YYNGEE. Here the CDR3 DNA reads TGTGCCAGCAGCGCTACAGGGGGAAGGATGAACACTGAAGCTTTCTTT. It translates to CASSATGGRMNTEAFF.

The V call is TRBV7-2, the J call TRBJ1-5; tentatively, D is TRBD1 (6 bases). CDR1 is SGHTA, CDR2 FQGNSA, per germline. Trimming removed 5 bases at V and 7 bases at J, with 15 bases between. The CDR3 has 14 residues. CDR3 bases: TGTGCCAGCAGCACCCCGGGAGGGGGGCAGCCCCAGCATTTT. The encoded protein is CASSTPGGGQPQHF.

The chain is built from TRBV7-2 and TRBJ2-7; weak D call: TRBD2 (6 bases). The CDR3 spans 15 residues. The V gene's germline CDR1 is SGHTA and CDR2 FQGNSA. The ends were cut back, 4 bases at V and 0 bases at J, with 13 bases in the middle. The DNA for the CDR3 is TGTGCCAGCAGCTGGGACTCTTCAAGCTCCTACGAGCAGTACTTC. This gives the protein CASSWDSSSSYEQYF.

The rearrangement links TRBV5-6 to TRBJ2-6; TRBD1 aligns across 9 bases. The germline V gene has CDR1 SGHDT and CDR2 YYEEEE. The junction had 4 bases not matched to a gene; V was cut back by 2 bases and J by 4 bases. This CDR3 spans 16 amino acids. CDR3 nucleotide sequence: TGTGCCAGCAGCTTAGACAGGGGGTTAGGGGCCAACGTCCTGACTTTC. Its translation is CASSLDRGLGANVLTF.

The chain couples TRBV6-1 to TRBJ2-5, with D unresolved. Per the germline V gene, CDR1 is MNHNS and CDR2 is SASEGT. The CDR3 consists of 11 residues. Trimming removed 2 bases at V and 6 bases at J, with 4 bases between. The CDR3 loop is CASSETQTQYF. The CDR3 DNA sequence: TGTGCCAGCAGTGAAACTCAGACCCAGTACTTC.

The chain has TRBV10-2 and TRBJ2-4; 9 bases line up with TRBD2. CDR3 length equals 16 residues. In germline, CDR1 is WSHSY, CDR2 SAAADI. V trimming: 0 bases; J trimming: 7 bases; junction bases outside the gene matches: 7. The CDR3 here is CASSESGRGGINIQYF. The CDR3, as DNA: TGCGCCAGCAGTGAGTCTGGGCGGGGGGGCATTAACATTCAGTACTTC.

This CDR3 reads CASIGQGGVRTEAFF. The CDR3 nucleotides read TGTGCCAGCATCGGACAGGGAGGGGTTCGGACTGAAGCTTTCTTT. J is TRBJ1-1 and V is TRBV7-9; TRBD1 aligns across 8 bases. With 7 bases clipped from V and 5 bases from J, the junction kept 12 bases outside the gene matches. The germline CDR1 and CDR2 sequences are SEHNR and FQNEAQ (reference sequence). This CDR3 has 15 residues. The full variable domain, rest sourced from reference TRBV7-9 and TRBJ1-1, is DTGVSQNPRHKITKRGQNVTFRCDPISEHNRLYWYRQTLGQGPEFLTYFQNEAQLEKSRLLSDRFSAERPKGSFSTLEIQRTEQGDSAMYLCASIGQGGVRTEAFFGQGTRLTVV.